These 15 T cell receptor beta chains were sequenced from one sample in a study of blood T cell repertoires in COVID-19. Assay: immunoSEQ multiplex PCR; the TCRdb copy retains only in-frame clones and omits some. The sample lists hundreds of thousands of clones; roughly 91% were seen once. Sequenced: peripheral blood. The receptors were gathered from a woman aged 40 to 49 who had recovered from COVID-19.

As to this clone: Other DNA sequences in this sample translate to the same CDR3. This chain uses TRBV18 with TRBJ2-3, with a possible D match to TRBD2 (6 bases). The ends were cut back, 3 bases at V and 4 bases at J, with 11 bases in the middle. CDR3 length equals 14 residues. Germline values: CDR1 KGHSH, CDR2 LQKENI. The CDR3 here is CASSPQGGSDTQYF. The CDR3 DNA reads as TGTGCCAGCTCACCCCAGGGAGGCTCAGATACGCAGTATTTT.

The rearrangement joins TRBV13 to TRBJ1-4; a possible D gene is TRBD1 (5 bases). The V and J ends lost 2 bases and 2 bases respectively, with 21 bases between them. The CDR3 extends over 19 amino acids. Germline loops: CDR1 PRHDT, CDR2 FYEKMQ (reference sequence). The DNA of the CDR3 is TGTGCCAGCAGCTTAAGGGGTCCGGGCGCAAGCATGACTAATGAAAAACTGTTTTTT. Its protein is CASSLRGPGASMTNEKLFF.

This chain joins TRBV7-3 and TRBJ2-1, with 14 bases matching TRBD2. Germline V gives CDR1 SGHTA, CDR2 FQGTGA. There are 16 residues in the CDR3. Germline trimming cut 5 bases from V and 8 bases from J; bases unmatched to any gene: 8. For the CDR3, the DNA is TGTGCCAGCAGCCCCCCGGGACTAGCGGGAGTGGATGAGCAGTTCTTC. This sequence encodes CASSPPGLAGVDEQFF.

The chain employs TRBV9 and TRBJ2-3; 7 bases agree with TRBD2. Germline V gives CDR1 SGDLS, CDR2 YYNGEE. The CDR3 length is 16 residues. With 4 bases clipped from V and 2 bases from J, the junction kept 10 bases outside the gene matches. The CDR3 DNA follows: TGTGCCAGCAGCCCCGGTGGAGCGGGACTCACAGATACGCAGTATTTT. Its protein is CASSPGGAGLTDTQYF.

The chain recombines TRBV24-1 with TRBJ2-7; 12 bases line up with TRBD2. This CDR3 spans 16 amino acids. Per the germline V gene, CDR1 is KGHDR and CDR2 is SFDVKD. V gave up 4 bases and J gave up 0 bases; unmatched junction bases: 3. For the CDR3, the DNA is TGTGCCACCAGTGACCCGACTAGCGGGAGCTCCTACGAGCAGTACTTC. Protein product: CATSDPTSGSSYEQYF.

The chain links TRBV7-2 to TRBJ1-5; a possible D gene is TRBD1 (5 bases). The germline CDR1 and CDR2 sequences are SGHTA and FQGNSA. This CDR3 comprises 15 residues. The V end lost 3 bases, the J end lost 3 bases, and 12 bases lay between the germline ends. DNA of the CDR3: TGTGCCAGCAGCTTGTGGGGGGGATTCAATCAGCCCCAGCATTTT. This encodes CASSLWGGFNQPQHF.

This sequence joins TRBV19 and TRBJ2-5; 9 bases are a match to TRBD2. The V segment lost 4 bases and the J segment 2 bases; nucleotides outside the gene matches: 8. Germline V CDR1 and CDR2: LNHDA, SQIVND (reference sequence). The CDR3 loop spans 16 amino acids. CDR3 region: CASSSRREGGQETQYF. CDR3 nucleotides: TGTGCCAGTAGTAGTCGGCGGGAGGGGGGTCAAGAGACCCAGTACTTC.

The J gene is TRBJ2-1, the V gene TRBV24-1; 7 positions agree with TRBD1. Per germline, CDR1 KGHDR and CDR2 SFDVKD. The CDR3 extends over 15 amino acids. The V segment lost 5 bases and the J segment 6 bases; nucleotides outside the gene matches: 9. CDR3 loop: CATSVRTGLRNEQFF. The CDR3 coding sequence is TGTGCCACCAGTGTCAGGACAGGCCTACGCAATGAGCAGTTCTTC.

V and J are TRBV30 and TRBJ2-2; 7 nucleotides match TRBD1. Per germline, CDR1 GTSNPN and CDR2 SVGIG (reference sequence). With V trimmed by 4 bases and J by 0 bases, 5 bases remained unmatched. CDR3 length equals 15 residues. The CDR3 loop is CAWTRGGPNTGELFF. DNA for the CDR3: TGTGCCTGGACCCGAGGGGGCCCGAACACCGGGGAGCTGTTTTTT.

Written as DNA, the CDR3 is TGTGCCAGCAGCTACCGAGGTTATGAGCAGTTCTTC. Its translation: CASSYRGYEQFF. This chain connects TRBV5-5 to TRBJ2-1, with no clear D. The V end lost 3 bases, the J end lost 8 bases, and 9 bases lay between the germline ends. This CDR3 is 12 amino acids long. Germline V lookup: CDR1 SGHKS, CDR2 YYEKEE (reference sequence).

A remark on this clone: This sample also contains other DNA sequences that code for the same CDR3. The J gene is TRBJ2-1, the V gene TRBV7-2; D unclear. The CDR3 totals 14 residues. Germline V CDR1 and CDR2: SGHTA, FQGNSA. Trimming pared 5 bases from V and 0 bases from J, leaving 8 bases between. The CDR3 coding sequence is TGTGCCAGCAGCCCCCCCAGCTCCTACAATGAGCAGTTCTTC. This encodes CASSPPSSYNEQFF.

This clone has just one count. The chain couples TRBV6-6 to TRBJ1-5; D call uncertain. The CDR3 length is 12 residues. V lost 6 bases and J lost 4, with 7 bases in between. Germline values: CDR1 MNHNY, CDR2 SVGAGI (reference sequence). The CDR3 DNA follows: TGTGCCAGCAGCCCCGAGAATCAGCCCCAGCATTTT. This gives the protein CASSPENQPQHF.

This sequence joins TRBV6-2 or TRBV6-3 and TRBJ2-5, with D maybe TRBD2 (5 bases). CDR1 and CDR2 from the germline V gene are MNHEY and SVGEGT. The ends were cut back, 2 bases at V and 5 bases at J, with 18 bases in the middle. The CDR3 covers 16 residues. DNA of the CDR3: TGTGCCAGCAGTTACACCCGCGGGTGGGTTGGGGAGACCCAGTACTTC. As protein: CASSYTRGWVGETQYF.

The gene calls are TRBV29-1 and TRBJ2-7, with 7 positions matching TRBD1. The CDR3 sequence is 13 residues long. J was trimmed by 2 bases and V by 6 bases; bases with no gene match: 7. Germline-derived CDR1 and CDR2 are SQVTM and ANQGSEA. CDR3 DNA sequence: TGCAGCGTGGCGACAGGGCCGACCTACGAGCAGTACTTC. Translating gives CSVATGPTYEQYF.

This chain joins TRBV29-1 and TRBJ2-3; no firm D call. Per the germline V gene, CDR1 is SQVTM and CDR2 is ANQGSEA. Deletions cut 7 bases from V and 0 bases from J, with 14 bases between. The CDR3 has 14 amino acids. CDR3 in amino acids: CSASSRTSTDTQYF. CDR3 nucleotides: TGCAGCGCCAGTAGCCGCACTAGCACAGATACGCAGTATTTT.